This T cell receptor (beta chain) was obtained from a study of blood T cell repertoires in COVID-19. The germline V gene encodes CDR1 SGDLS and CDR2 YYNGEE. The CDR3 runs to 15 residues. V dropped 0 bases and J dropped 5 bases, with 15 bases sitting between them. Authors' methods: How many nucleated cells were present was estimated from reference gene primer amplification. Here immunoSEQ multiplex PCR was the method, and the copy in TCRdb shows in-frame clones only, minus some. V and J calls and clone size follow that table, whereas D and trimming were derived from the DNA. The table includes around 270,000 clones, roughly 80% detected once.

The sample taken for sequencing was peripheral blood. The genes are TRBV9 and TRBJ2-7; perhaps TRBD2 as D (5 bases). The receptor comes from a man between 60 and 75 years old with acute or convalescent COVID-19. The DNA for the CDR3 is TGTGCCAGCAGCGTAGATGAGGGATTTATAAACGAGCAGTACTTC. It codes for CASSVDEGFINEQYF.